One and the same sample provided the 28 T cell receptor beta chains below, sequenced in a study of early T cells in non-severe SARS-CoV-2 infection. TCRdb re-called the 5' RACE reads through MiXCR, storing one row per CDR3 protein. Altogether 25,000 to 30,000 distinct CDR3 sequences are present, approximately 5.4% being singletons, with the ten largest covering about 10%. Sequenced sample: whole blood. Receptor source: an adult who was a healthcare worker with PCR-confirmed SARS-CoV-2 infection or an uninfected control (not recorded which).

This clonotype showed up just a few times. The V gene is TRBV27, the J gene TRBJ2-2; TRBD2 is a possible D gene (5 bases). The V and J ends lost 3 bases and 5 bases respectively, with 10 bases between them. The germline CDR1 and CDR2 sequences are MNHEY and SMNVEV (reference sequence). The CDR3 length is 14 residues. The CDR3 DNA follows: TGTGCCAGCAGTTTTCGGGAACTTACCGGGGAGCTGTTTTTT. It translates to CASSFRELTGELFF.

This clonotype appeared many times. The CDR3 DNA sequence: TGTGCCAGCAGCTCTTGGACAGGACAGAACACTGAAGCTTTCTTT. Translated, it gives CASSSWTGQNTEAFF. This sequence joins TRBV7-2 and TRBJ1-1, with 7 positions matching TRBD1. The trim removed 4 bases at V and 1 base at J, leaving 6 bases unmatched. CDR3 length: 15 residues. CDR1 and CDR2 from the germline V gene are SGHTA and FQGNSA. Together with reference TRBV7-2 and TRBJ1-1, the CDR3 gives the full variable domain: GAGVSQSPSNKVTEKGKDVELRCDPISGHTALYWYRQSLGQGLEFLIYFQGNSAPDKSGLPSDRFSAERTGGSVSTLTIQRTQQEDSAVYLCASSSWTGQNTEAFFGQGTRLTVV.

This clonotype was counted between two and nine times. This chain connects TRBV20-1 to TRBJ1-5, with TRBD1 as a possible D gene (6 bases). This CDR3 is built from 17 residues. Germline V CDR1 and CDR2: DFQATT, SNEGSKA (reference sequence). V was clipped by 0 bases and J by 2 bases, with 17 bases between them. DNA of the CDR3: TGCAGTGCTAGAGATCAAACCGGGGGCCTCCGCAATCAGCCCCAGCATTTT. It encodes CSARDQTGGLRNQPQHF.

The chain couples TRBV6-2 or TRBV6-3 to TRBJ2-1, with 8 bases matching TRBD1. Germline trimming cut 0 bases from V and 2 bases from J; bases unmatched to any gene: 0. CDR1 is MNHEY, CDR2 SVGEGT, per germline. The CDR3 covers 15 residues. The CDR3 protein is CASSYSGQAYNEQFF. The CDR3, as DNA: TGTGCCAGCAGTTACTCGGGACAGGCCTACAATGAGCAGTTCTTC.

This clonotype was counted at least ten times. This chain uses TRBV29-1 with TRBJ2-3, with unresolved D. Trimming took off 5 bases at V and 1 base at J, with 13 bases between the two ends. CDR1 SQVTM and CDR2 ANQGSEA come from the germline V gene. There are 14 residues in the CDR3. Here the CDR3 reads CSVSIGSGTDTQYF. Here the CDR3 DNA reads TGCAGCGTTTCTATTGGGTCGGGCACAGATACGCAGTATTTT.

This clonotype was observed at least ten times. The V gene is TRBV7-9, the J gene TRBJ2-2; D remains unclear. The CDR3 sequence is 13 residues long. V dropped 5 bases and J dropped 4 bases, with 8 bases sitting between them. The germline gives CDR1 SEHNR, CDR2 FQNEAQ (reference sequence). Here the CDR3 reads CASSPVRTGELFF. Here the CDR3 DNA reads TGTGCCAGCAGCCCGGTACGCACCGGGGAGCTGTTTTTT. Full variable domain (rest looked up from reference TRBV7-9 and TRBJ2-2): DTGVSQNPRHKITKRGQNVTFRCDPISEHNRLYWYRQTLGQGPEFLTYFQNEAQLEKSRLLSDRFSAERPKGSFSTLEIQRTEQGDSAMYLCASSPVRTGELFFGEGSRLTVL.

This clonotype was found many times. The gene calls are TRBV30 and TRBJ1-5, with D unclear. CDR1 and CDR2 from the germline V gene are GTSNPN and SVGIG (reference sequence). V dropped 1 base and J dropped 3 bases, with 7 bases sitting between them. The CDR3 spans 13 residues. CDR3 DNA: TGTGCCTGGAGTGCTCCCGTCAATCAGCCCCAGCATTTT. This gives the protein CAWSAPVNQPQHF.

This clonotype was detected a few times. The J gene is TRBJ2-2, the V gene TRBV6-6, with 10 bases that match TRBD2. V was clipped by 5 bases and J by 6 bases; unmatched bases: 6. This CDR3 comprises 15 residues. Germline CDR1 reads MNHNY; CDR2 reads SVGAGI (reference sequence). CDR3 sequence: CASSLLAGDAGELFF. As DNA, the CDR3 is TGTGCCAGCAGTCTCCTAGCGGGAGATGCCGGGGAGCTGTTTTTT.

The CDR3 reads CATSRDHYEQYF. In DNA, the CDR3 is TGTGCCACCAGCAGAGACCACTACGAGCAGTACTTC. The chain has TRBV15 and TRBJ2-7; D is unresolved. The germline V gene encodes CDR1 LNHNV and CDR2 YYDKDF (reference sequence). Trimming cost V 0 bases and J 3 bases, with 3 bases left between them. This CDR3 spans 12 amino acids.

The genes are TRBV6-2 or TRBV6-3 and TRBJ2-7; 10 bases line up with TRBD1. The germline CDR1 and CDR2 sequences are MNHEY and SVGEGT. The V gene end was trimmed by 5 bases and the J gene end by 1 base; junction bases not matched to a gene: 17. The CDR3 extends over 19 amino acids. In DNA form, the CDR3 reads TGTGCCAGCAGTGATCTGACAGGGGGCATACTAGCGAGGTCCTACGAGCAGTACTTC. This codes for CASSDLTGGILARSYEQYF.

This chain links TRBV20-1 with TRBJ2-2, with D hard to call. The CDR3 has 13 amino acids. The germline V gene has CDR1 DFQATT and CDR2 SNEGSKA (reference sequence). The V gene lost 6 bases and the J gene lost 2 bases, with 10 bases spanning the gap. The CDR3 nucleotides read TGCAGTGCCGCGAGAGGAAACACCGGGGAGCTGTTTTTT. Amino acid sequence: CSAARGNTGELFF.

This clonotype was seen repeatedly, ten times or more. The V gene is TRBV11-2, the J gene TRBJ2-7; TRBD1 matches 8 bases. This CDR3 is built from 14 residues. In germline, CDR1 is SGHAT, CDR2 FQNNGV. The J segment lost 7 bases and the V segment lost 1 base, leaving 6 bases of the junction unmatched. CDR3 sequence: CASSLAQGVGEQYF. The CDR3 nucleotides read TGTGCCAGCAGCTTAGCACAGGGGGTTGGTGAGCAGTACTTC.

This clonotype was counted at least ten times. The chain recombines TRBV3-1 with TRBJ1-1, with D hard to call. The CDR3 contains 14 residues. Trimming cost V 1 base and J 1 base, with 7 bases left between them. Germline-derived CDR1 and CDR2 are LGHDT and YNNKEL (reference sequence). The CDR3 DNA reads TGTGCCAGCAGCCAAGGCCACTCGAACACTGAAGCTTTCTTT. It translates to CASSQGHSNTEAFF. Variable domain in full (rest from reference TRBV3-1 and TRBJ1-1): DTAVSQTPKYLVTQMGNDKSIKCEQNLGHDTMYWYKQDSKKFLKIMFSYNNKELIINETVPNRFSPKSPDKAHLNLHINSLELGDSAVYFCASSQGHSNTEAFFGQGTRLTVV.

This clonotype was picked up many times. V usage is TRBV5-1 and J usage is TRBJ2-5; 7 nucleotides agree with TRBD2. Per germline, CDR1 SGHRS and CDR2 YFSETQ. J was trimmed by 4 bases and V by 0 bases; bases with no gene match: 3. The CDR3 extends over 14 amino acids. CDR3 amino acids: CASSLGLARETQYF. The DNA for the CDR3 is TGCGCCAGCAGCTTGGGACTAGCCAGAGAGACCCAGTACTTC.

At least ten counts were recorded for this clonotype. V usage is TRBV5-1 and J usage is TRBJ2-3; 9 positions match TRBD2. V was pared by 4 bases and J by 3 bases, with 9 bases of the junction left unmatched. Germline assignment: CDR1 SGHRS and CDR2 YFSETQ. The length of the CDR3 is 16 residues. CDR3 DNA sequence: TGCGCCAGCAGCCCGGAGGGTAGCGGGGGAACAGATACGCAGTATTTT. This gives the protein CASSPEGSGGTDTQYF.

Ten or more counts support this clonotype. The chain is built from TRBV18 and TRBJ2-2, with D possibly matching TRBD2 (6 bases). The V and J ends lost 6 bases and 3 bases respectively, with 14 bases between them. The CDR3 extends over 15 amino acids. In germline, CDR1 is KGHSH, CDR2 LQKENI. The CDR3 is CASSLPSAYTGELFF. For the CDR3, the DNA is TGTGCCAGCTCTCTTCCTAGCGCTTACACCGGGGAGCTGTTTTTT.

At least ten counts were recorded for this clonotype. This rearrangement joins TRBV20-1 to TRBJ2-6; maybe TRBD1 (5 bases). V lost 6 bases to trimming and J lost 0 bases, with 12 bases between them. CDR1 DFQATT and CDR2 SNEGSKA come from the germline V gene (reference sequence). The CDR3 has 15 residues. CDR3 protein: CSATVGGSGANVLTF. The CDR3 region has the DNA TGCAGTGCGACAGTTGGTGGCTCTGGGGCCAACGTCCTGACTTTC.

The gene calls are TRBV29-1 and TRBJ2-5; the D gene is possibly TRBD1 (6 bases). Per the germline V gene, CDR1 is SQVTM and CDR2 is ANQGSEA. V was clipped by 5 bases and J by 1 base, with 17 bases between them. The CDR3 loop spans 15 amino acids. The CDR3 DNA reads as TGCAGCGTTAGTCCTAGGGGGACAACCCAAGAGACCCAGTACTTC. This gives the protein CSVSPRGTTQETQYF.

This clonotype was seen a few times. The chain couples TRBV7-9 to TRBJ1-2; no reliable D call. CDR3 size: 13 residues. Germline V lookup: CDR1 SEHNR, CDR2 FQNEAQ (reference sequence). The V gene lost 2 bases and the J gene lost 8 bases, with 12 bases spanning the gap. The CDR3 reads CASSLIQAGGYTF. DNA for the CDR3: TGTGCCAGCAGCTTAATCCAAGCAGGAGGCTACACCTTC.

This clonotype was observed at least ten times. This sequence joins TRBV18 and TRBJ2-7; no firm D call. The CDR3 totals 13 residues. Germline V gene lookup returns CDR1 KGHSH and CDR2 LQKENI. V was pared by 2 bases and J by 3 bases, with 8 bases between. This chain's CDR3 is CASSPGPGYEQYF. CDR3 nucleotides: TGTGCCAGCTCACCAGGGCCAGGCTACGAGCAGTACTTC.

The chain combines TRBV2 with TRBJ1-3; the D is unclear. The ends were cut back, 10 bases at V and 0 bases at J, with 7 bases in the middle. This CDR3 has 12 residues. Germline lookup yields CDR1 SNHLY and CDR2 FYNNEI. The CDR3 region has the DNA TGTGCCACCCAGAGCTCTGGAAACACCATATATTTT. Protein: CATQSSGNTIYF.

This clonotype was counted between two and nine times. This sequence joins TRBV11-2 and TRBJ1-1; D might be TRBD1 (5 bases). From germline, CDR1 is SGHAT and CDR2 FQNNGV. The CDR3 consists of 15 residues. Deletions cut 1 base from V and 2 bases from J, with 11 bases between. For the CDR3, the DNA is TGTGCCAGCAGCTTAGCCTTCAGGGCTAACACTGAAGCTTTCTTT. Translation: CASSLAFRANTEAFF.

In its sample, this clonotype was seen many times. The V and J genes are TRBV3-1 and TRBJ2-4; 13 nucleotides line up with TRBD2. The CDR3 sequence is 18 residues long. V gave up 6 bases and J gave up 1 base; unmatched junction bases: 9. CDR1 is LGHDT and CDR2 is YNNKEL in the germline V gene (reference sequence). In DNA form, the CDR3 reads TGTGCCAGCAGTCTTAGGACTAGCGGGAGAGTGGCCAAAAACATTCAGTACTTC. As protein: CASSLRTSGRVAKNIQYF.

This clonotype has ten or more counts. The V and J genes are TRBV9 and TRBJ1-1; D unclear. The germline V gene has CDR1 SGDLS and CDR2 YYNGEE. The CDR3 loop spans 13 amino acids. V lost 5 bases, J lost 4 bases, and 12 bases lay in between. CDR3 DNA: TGTGCCAGCAGTGCTAGACCGGGCACTGAAGCTTTCTTT. Protein: CASSARPGTEAFF.

This clonotype was counted only a few times. This chain joins TRBV2 and TRBJ1-1; D is perhaps TRBD1 (5 bases). Looked up from germline, CDR1 is SNHLY and CDR2 is FYNNEI. V lost 3 bases and J lost 2, with 7 bases in between. The CDR3 has 13 amino acids. The CDR3 loop is CASSDGGNTEAFF. Here the CDR3 DNA reads TGTGCCAGCAGTGATGGGGGTAACACTGAAGCTTTCTTT.

This clonotype was seen repeatedly, ten times or more. The chain joins TRBV20-1 to TRBJ1-2; possible D gene TRBD1, 6 bases. Deletions cut 0 bases from V and 7 bases from J, with 15 bases between. The CDR3 length is 14 residues. Germline lookup yields CDR1 DFQATT and CDR2 SNEGSKA (reference sequence). CDR3 nucleotides: TGCAGTGCTAGAGACGTCGGGGGCGCGTCTGGCTACACCTTC. Translating gives CSARDVGGASGYTF.

This clonotype was seen at least ten times. This chain joins TRBV5-4 and TRBJ1-1, with no clear D. The V end lost 0 bases, the J end lost 5 bases, and 14 bases lay between the germline ends. This CDR3 is 15 amino acids long. CDR1 SGHNT and CDR2 YYREEE come from the germline V gene (reference sequence). The CDR3 sequence is CASSLALGSGTEAFF. The CDR3 DNA is TGTGCCAGCAGCTTGGCCCTGGGGTCGGGGACTGAAGCTTTCTTT.

Ten or more counts support this clonotype. The rearrangement joins TRBV28 to TRBJ1-5; TRBD1 aligns across 10 bases. The germline V gene has CDR1 MDHEN and CDR2 SYDVKM. The CDR3 extends over 18 amino acids. Trimming cost V 6 bases and J 6 bases; bases outside gene matches: 17. In nucleotides, the CDR3 is TGTGCCAGCAGCCCAACCGGGACAGGGGCGAAAAGACGTCAGCCCCAGCATTTT. Its protein is CASSPTGTGAKRRQPQHF.